This passage covers 31 T cell receptor beta chains from one sample sequenced in a study of Graves' ophthalmopathy and Graves' hyperthyroidism. RNA served as the template for amplifying TCR beta CDR3 regions. An opening RT-PCR round employed HTBI primers and preceded a second-round multiplex PCR. TCRdb reanalysed the multiplex PCR reads using MiXCR and keeps one entry per CDR3 protein. The data show 350,000 to 400,000 distinct CDR3 sequences, with approximately 15% seen just once and 5.5% to 7% held by the top ten. Sequenced sample: peripheral blood. These receptors all come from a woman aged 18-30 years with stable Graves' hyperthyroidism.

This clonotype was counted ten times or more. This chain uses TRBV9 with TRBJ1-1; TRBD1 aligns across 7 bases. V trimming: 0 bases; J trimming: 3 bases; junction bases outside the gene matches: 2. The length of the CDR3 is 14 residues. The germline V gene encodes CDR1 SGDLS and CDR2 YYNGEE. CDR3 protein: CASSVDTGDTEAFF. CDR3 sequence (DNA): TGTGCCAGCAGCGTAGATACAGGGGACACTGAAGCTTTCTTT.

V usage is TRBV12-3 or TRBV12-4 and J usage is TRBJ1-5; D unclear. With 5 bases removed from V and 1 base from J, the gap between germline ends came to 12 bases. The CDR3 is 15 residues long. The CDR3: CASSHLGPSNQPQHF. The CDR3 coding sequence is TGTGCCAGCAGTCACCTTGGGCCGAGCAATCAGCCCCAGCATTTT.

In its sample, this clonotype was seen many times. The gene calls are TRBV6-5 and TRBJ1-5; no reliable D call. The CDR3 covers 13 residues. Germline assignment: CDR1 MNHEY and CDR2 SVGAGI. Trimming cost V 6 bases and J 4 bases, with 10 bases left between them. The CDR3 spells CASRYDWNQPQHF. The CDR3 nucleotides read TGTGCCAGCAGGTATGACTGGAATCAGCCCCAGCATTTT.

This clonotype was recorded at least ten times. The chain carries TRBV12-3 or TRBV12-4 and TRBJ1-5; TRBD1 matches 9 bases. This CDR3 has 15 residues. The ends lost 3 bases at V and 5 bases at J; junction bases unmatched: 5. The CDR3 sequence: CASSFWGQGDQPQHF. CDR3 in DNA: TGTGCCAGCAGTTTTTGGGGACAGGGTGATCAGCCCCAGCATTTT.

This clonotype showed up many times. The chain links TRBV12-3 or TRBV12-4 to TRBJ2-5; possible D gene TRBD1, 5 bases. The CDR3 extends over 12 amino acids. The germline V and J ends were trimmed by 6 bases and 4 bases, with 9 bases remaining between them. DNA for the CDR3: TGTGCCAGCAGCCCCAGGGCAGAGACCCAGTACTTC. Amino acid sequence: CASSPRAETQYF.

V is TRBV20-1 and J is TRBJ1-2; 8 nucleotides agree with TRBD1. Germline loops: CDR1 DFQATT, CDR2 SNEGSKA (reference sequence). J gave up 2 bases and V 2 bases, and 13 bases lay outside the gene matches. The CDR3 contains 17 residues. DNA of the CDR3: TGCAGTGCTAGAAAAGGCAGACGGGACAGGCCAAACTATGGCTACACCTTC. This encodes CSARKGRRDRPNYGYTF.

Many counts were recorded for this clonotype. V gene TRBV6-5 combines with J gene TRBJ1-3; D might be TRBD1 (5 bases). The germline V gene has CDR1 MNHEY and CDR2 SVGAGI. This CDR3 has 16 residues. The V end lost 0 bases, the J end lost 0 bases, and 9 bases lay between the germline ends. The CDR3 sequence: CASSYSPGSSGNTIYF. CDR3 in DNA: TGTGCCAGCAGTTACTCCCCAGGGAGCTCTGGAAACACCATATATTTT.

V gene TRBV11-2 combines with J gene TRBJ2-7, with 9 bases identical to TRBD1. CDR1 is SGHAT and CDR2 is FQNNGV in the germline V gene. Trimming cost V 5 bases and J 4 bases; bases outside gene matches: 12. This CDR3 has 16 amino acids. The CDR3 nucleotides are TGTGCCAGCAGCCAGCCGCCGGGACAGGGAAGGTACGAGCAGTACTTC. Translating gives CASSQPPGQGRYEQYF.

The rearrangement joins TRBV7-9 to TRBJ2-4; D assignment may be TRBD1 or TRBD2 (5 bases each). The germline V and J ends were trimmed by 5 bases and 9 bases, with 14 bases remaining between them. Germline CDR1 reads SEHNR; CDR2 reads FQNEAQ (reference sequence). There are 13 residues in the CDR3. CDR3 nucleotide sequence: TGTGCCAGCAGCCCCGGGACCGACCTCATTCAGTACTTC. It codes for CASSPGTDLIQYF.

The chain is built from TRBV5-6 and TRBJ1-2; D gene unclear. This CDR3 is 12 amino acids long. CDR1 SGHDT and CDR2 YYEEEE come from the germline V gene. Trimming shortened V by 4 bases and J by 8 bases, and 12 bases separated the two germline ends. DNA for the CDR3: TGTGCCAGCAGCATTAGTACTAGCGGCTACACCTTC. Encoded protein: CASSISTSGYTF.

About this clonotype itself: Compared with germline, one end of the junction differs, possibly owing to a read error. This chain connects TRBV12-3 or TRBV12-4 to TRBJ1-5; D is undetermined. The CDR3 contains 19 residues. This chain's CDR3 is CTSSLAAGGIVISNQPQHF. The CDR3 nucleotides are TGTACCAGCAGTTTAGCGGCGGGAGGAATCGTGATTAGCAATCAGCCCCAGCATTTT.

The rearrangement joins TRBV29-1 to TRBJ2-7; D is unclear. The CDR3 is 12 amino acids. Germline assignment: CDR1 SQVTM and CDR2 ANQGSEA. V was shortened by 2 bases and J by 3 bases, with 8 bases between the two germline ends. Here the CDR3 DNA reads TGCAGCGTTGAACTGAGCCTCTACGAGCAGTACTTC. Its protein is CSVELSLYEQYF.

This clonotype was seen repeatedly, ten times or more. The genes are TRBV29-1 and TRBJ1-1; the D gene is possibly TRBD1 (5 bases). The germline V and J ends were trimmed by 4 bases and 0 bases, with 12 bases remaining between them. The V gene's germline CDR1 is SQVTM and CDR2 ANQGSEA. The CDR3 runs 14 residues. The chain's CDR3 is CSVAGTDMNTEAFF. CDR3 DNA: TGCAGCGTTGCCGGGACGGACATGAACACTGAAGCTTTCTTT.

V is TRBV6-1 and J is TRBJ1-1, with a tentative D call TRBD1 (6 bases). V lost 10 bases to trimming and J lost 4 bases, with 22 bases between them. The CDR3 loop spans 15 amino acids. In germline, CDR1 is MNHNS, CDR2 SASEGT. The CDR3 nucleotides read TGTGCCATCAAACCGGGACATCTAATTAGCACTGAAGCTTTCTTT. It codes for CAIKPGHLISTEAFF.

This clonotype showed up many times. This chain joins TRBV10-3 and TRBJ1-1; D unresolved. The V end lost 3 bases, the J end lost 6 bases, and 11 bases lay between the germline ends. The CDR3 length is 13 residues. Germline V gives CDR1 ENHRY, CDR2 SYGVKD. CDR3 in DNA: TGTGCCATCAGTGATGGTAGTACGGCTGAAGCTTTCTTT. It yields the protein CAISDGSTAEAFF.

There are many counts of this clonotype. This sequence joins TRBV20-1 and TRBJ1-5, with a weak D call TRBD1 (5 bases). This CDR3 comprises 14 residues. The germline V gene encodes CDR1 DFQATT and CDR2 SNEGSKA (reference sequence). V shed 1 base and J shed 5 bases, with 12 bases lying between them. The CDR3 DNA follows: TGCAGTGCTAGAGCGGGAACAGGCGATCAGCCCCAGCATTTT. Protein product: CSARAGTGDQPQHF.

This clonotype was observed at least ten times. The rearrangement uses TRBV9 and TRBJ1-1, with 7 bases matching TRBD1. J gave up 4 bases and V 4 bases, and 7 bases lay outside the gene matches. The germline CDR1 and CDR2 sequences are SGDLS and YYNGEE. This CDR3 has 14 amino acids. The CDR3 coding sequence is TGTGCCAGCAGCTCCGGGACAGCGCGCACTGAAGCTTTCTTT. It codes for CASSSGTARTEAFF.

In this sample, this clonotype turned up many times. The V and J genes are TRBV15 and TRBJ1-2; D is possibly TRBD1 (5 bases). V shed 2 bases and J shed 8 bases, with 12 bases lying between them. The length of the CDR3 is 13 residues. Germline V gene data show CDR1 as LNHNV and CDR2 as YYDKDF (reference sequence). Here the CDR3 reads CATSRQGLWGYTF. The CDR3, as DNA: TGTGCCACCAGCAGACAGGGTCTGTGGGGCTACACCTTC.

This clonotype was detected ten times or more. The rearrangement links TRBV24-1 to TRBJ1-5; no reliable D call. Germline CDR1 and CDR2: KGHDR and SFDVKD. The germline V and J ends were trimmed by 5 bases and 6 bases, with 10 bases remaining between them. The length of the CDR3 is 13 residues. The CDR3 region is CATSAGWAQPQHF. For the CDR3, the DNA is TGTGCCACCAGTGCCGGATGGGCTCAGCCCCAGCATTTT.

The chain is built from TRBV12-3 or TRBV12-4 and TRBJ2-5; TRBD1 matches 7 bases. J was trimmed by 4 bases and V by 5 bases; bases with no gene match: 13. This CDR3 has 16 amino acids. The CDR3 DNA sequence: TGTGCCAGCAGTCCACAGGGGTTGGGGTCTCGAGAGACCCAGTACTTC. Its protein is CASSPQGLGSRETQYF.

This clonotype was found many times. The chain links TRBV2 to TRBJ1-2; 10 bases line up with TRBD1. The CDR3 extends over 17 amino acids. Per germline, CDR1 SNHLY and CDR2 FYNNEI. The V segment lost 6 bases and the J segment 7 bases; nucleotides outside the gene matches: 17. The CDR3 bases are TGTGCCAGCAGCTATAGCCGGGACAGGGGAGAGGAGAGTGGCTACACCTTC. Its translation: CASSYSRDRGEESGYTF.

This clonotype was observed many times. The gene calls are TRBV19 and TRBJ2-7; 7 bases line up with TRBD2. The CDR3 is 13 residues long. J was trimmed by 3 bases and V by 5 bases; bases with no gene match: 4. Germline V gene sequence: CDR1 LNHDA, CDR2 SQIVND (reference sequence). Here the CDR3 reads CASSARGDYEQYF. Here the CDR3 DNA reads TGTGCCAGTAGTGCCCGGGGGGACTACGAGCAGTACTTC. The full variable domain, its missing parts supplied by reference TRBV19 and TRBJ2-7, is DGGITQSPKYLFRKEGQNVTLSCEQNLNHDAMYWYRQDPGQGLRLIYYSQIVNDFQKGDIAEGYSVSREKKESFPLTVTSAQKNPTAFYLCASSARGDYEQYFGPGTRLTVT.

This clonotype occurred many times. V usage is TRBV19 and J usage is TRBJ1-1; 7 bases align to TRBD1. The CDR3 is 17 residues long. Germline V gives CDR1 LNHDA, CDR2 SQIVND (reference sequence). Trimming at V came to 3 bases and at J to 0 bases, leaving 10 bases not matched to a gene. CDR3 loop: CASSIVAGGSMNTEAFF. CDR3 coding DNA: TGTGCCAGTAGTATCGTCGCAGGGGGGTCCATGAACACTGAAGCTTTCTTT. Based on the CDR3 plus reference TRBV19 and TRBJ1-1, the full variable domain is DGGITQSPKYLFRKEGQNVTLSCEQNLNHDAMYWYRQDPGQGLRLIYYSQIVNDFQKGDIAEGYSVSREKKESFPLTVTSAQKNPTAFYLCASSIVAGGSMNTEAFFGQGTRLTVV.

CDR3 nucleotides: TGTGCCAGCAGCCGGTCGGGAGGGGCGGAGACCCAGTACTTC. Its protein is CASSRSGGAETQYF. The rearrangement joins TRBV13 to TRBJ2-5; 8 positions match TRBD2. V trimming: 5 bases; J trimming: 5 bases; junction bases outside the gene matches: 7. Germline V gene data show CDR1 as PRHDT and CDR2 as FYEKMQ (reference sequence). This CDR3 region has 14 residues.

This clonotype was observed many times. The chain combines TRBV12-3 or TRBV12-4 with TRBJ1-5, with unresolved D. Trimming removed 4 bases at V and 4 bases at J, with 8 bases between. The CDR3 consists of 13 residues. Here the CDR3 DNA reads TGTGCCAGCAGTTCCGAGGGTAATCAGCCCCAGCATTTT. Its translation: CASSSEGNQPQHF.

This clonotype was picked up many times. CDR3 protein: CSVGTGTNQPQHF. The CDR3 nucleotides are TGCAGCGTTGGGACAGGGACCAATCAGCCCCAGCATTTT. J is TRBJ1-5 and V is TRBV29-1; 8 bases are a match to TRBD1. V gave up 4 bases and J gave up 3 bases; unmatched junction bases: 2. Germline CDR1 and CDR2: SQVTM and ANQGSEA. The length of the CDR3 is 13 residues.

This clonotype was recorded at least ten times. V is TRBV19 and J is TRBJ1-2; D is unresolved. V was cut by 5 bases and J by 2 bases, with 18 bases left in between. This CDR3 is 16 amino acids long. Germline CDR1 is LNHDA and CDR2 is SQIVND (reference sequence). DNA of the CDR3: TGTGCCAGTAGTCCTAAAGCAGGCTTTTTGAACTATGGCTACACCTTC. Its translation: CASSPKAGFLNYGYTF.

This clonotype was seen many times. The chain joins TRBV5-6 to TRBJ1-2; 9 bases are shared with TRBD1. The CDR3 totals 15 residues. Germline V gene lookup returns CDR1 SGHDT and CDR2 YYEEEE. Trimming took 4 bases from V and 4 from J; bases not matched to a gene: 8. This chain's CDR3 is CASSPGQGTLYGYTF. Written as DNA, the CDR3 is TGTGCCAGCAGCCCGGGACAGGGCACCCTCTATGGCTACACCTTC.

This clonotype occurred many times. The CDR3 DNA reads as TGTGCCAGCAGAGATAGCGGGTATTACTACGAGCAGTACTTC. It codes for CASRDSGYYYEQYF. This chain joins TRBV6-1 and TRBJ2-7, with 7 bases matching TRBD2. Trimming at V came to 6 bases and at J to 3 bases, leaving 8 bases not matched to a gene. The CDR3 length is 14 residues. Germline V CDR1 and CDR2: MNHNS, SASEGT.

This clonotype was observed many times. A read error may explain this, as a much larger clone is one base away. V and J are TRBV7-2 and TRBJ2-7; the D gene is possibly TRBD1 (5 bases). Per germline, CDR1 SGHTA and CDR2 FQGNSA. Trimming cost V 4 bases and J 1 base, with 11 bases left between them. The CDR3 is made up of 14 amino acids. This CDR3 reads CASSSDKMSYEQYF. The DNA for the CDR3 is TGTGCCAGCAGCTCGGACAAAATGTCCTACGAGCAGTACTTC.

The table lists this clonotype with many counts. CDR3 sequence reads: CASSLEEGLGTEAFF. The CDR3 coding sequence is TGCGCCAGCAGCTTGGAAGAGGGCTTGGGTACTGAAGCTTTCTTT. This chain uses TRBV5-1 with TRBJ1-1; D unclear. V was pared by 0 bases and J by 5 bases, with 14 bases between. Germline values: CDR1 SGHRS, CDR2 YFSETQ. This CDR3 contains 15 residues.